This is a list of T cell receptor beta chains from one sample in a study of a mutant IDH1 vaccine in newly diagnosed glioma. Only in-frame clones appear in the TCRdb table, and some are missing; sequencing was by immunoSEQ multiplex PCR. Among 55,000 to 65,000 clones listed, 84% were seen once. Their antigen targets remain unknown. The source material was PBMCs, sampled from a glioma patient whose treatment included an IDH1 peptide vaccine. The source of these receptors is a young man with glioma. Both conserved end residues are part of each CDR3. D genes are given only for firm matches. Some rows mark clone size as missing; the rest say once, few, many or name a class of expanded clone.

j_call | clone_size | v_call | d_call | cdr3_aa | cdr3_nt
TRBJ1-2 | NA | TRBV7-9 | NA | CASSILGTEVRDGYTF | TGTGCCAGCAGCATTCTCGGGACCGAGGTCAGGGATGGCTACACCTTC
TRBJ2-1 | once | TRBV5-1 | TRBD1 | CASSVDRANEQFF | TGCGCCAGCAGCGTAGACAGGGCCAATGAGCAGTTCTTC
TRBJ1-2 | NA | TRBV23-1 | NA | CASSRAHGYTF | TGCGCCAGCAGTCGTGCACACGGCTACACCTTC
TRBJ2-3 | once | TRBV5-1 | TRBD1 | CASGTGGTDTQYF | TGCGCCAGCGGGACAGGGGGCACAGATACGCAGTATTTT
TRBJ1-2 | NA | TRBV16 | TRBD1 | CASSQNRGSGAGYTF | TGTGCCAGCAGCCAGAACAGGGGAAGTGGGGCTGGCTACACCTTC
TRBJ2-7 | NA | TRBV6-5 | TRBD1 | CASSYSPGGSSYEQYF | TGTGCCAGCAGTTACTCACCAGGGGGTAGCTCCTACGAGCAGTACTTC
TRBJ2-1 | NA | TRBV11-2 | NA | CASSHLLGGNEQFF | TGTGCCAGCAGCCACCTTTTGGGCGGGAATGAGCAGTTCTTC
TRBJ1-2 | NA | TRBV18 | TRBD1 | CASSQGQGGYGYTF | TGTGCCAGCTCCCAGGGACAGGGAGGGTACGGCTACACCTTC
TRBJ2-7 | NA | TRBV4-2 | TRBD2 | CASSPGLAEQYF | TGTGCCAGCAGCCCGGGACTAGCGGAGCAGTACTTC
TRBJ1-2 | NA | TRBV5-6 | TRBD1 | CASSLGQGVGYTF | TGTGCCAGCAGCTTGGGACAGGGGGTTGGCTACACCTTC
TRBJ1-3 | once | TRBV11-2 | NA | CASSPPTGPGNTIYF | TGTGCCAGCAGCCCACCGACAGGTCCGGGAAACACCATATATTTT
TRBJ2-3 | NA | TRBV5-1 | TRBD1 | CASSFNPGQGRDTQYF | TGCGCCAGCAGCTTCAACCCGGGACAGGGTAGAGATACGCAGTATTTT
TRBJ1-1 | few | TRBV28 | NA | CASSSPDGRVTEAFF | TGTGCCAGCAGTTCGCCCGACGGGAGGGTCACTGAAGCTTTCTTT
TRBJ2-7 | NA | TRBV6-1 | NA | CASSRPPYEQYF | TGTGCCAGCAGCCGACCGCCCTACGAGCAGTACTTC
TRBJ1-2 | NA | TRBV28 | TRBD1 | CASSSRGGGDYGYTF | TGTGCCAGCAGTTCGCGGGGAGGGGGCGACTATGGCTACACCTTC
TRBJ1-5 | NA | TRBV2 | TRBD1 | CASSDRQGKQPQHF | TGTGCCAGCAGCGATAGACAGGGGAAACAGCCCCAGCATTTT
TRBJ1-4 | NA | TRBV6-6 | TRBD1 | CASSYPGTGQGLFF | TGTGCCAGCAGTTACCCCGGGACAGGTCAAGGACTGTTTTTT
TRBJ1-1 | NA | TRBV5-1 | NA | CASSFPDGMTEAFF | TGCGCCAGCAGCTTTCCAGATGGAATGACTGAAGCTTTCTTT
TRBJ2-2 | NA | TRBV27 | NA | CASTYRGAVNTGELFF | TGTGCCAGCACGTATCGGGGGGCGGTGAACACCGGGGAGCTGTTTTTT
TRBJ1-5 | NA | TRBV5-5 | NA | CASSLGDDYQPQHF | TGTGCCAGCAGCTTGGGGGACGATTATCAGCCCCAGCATTTT
TRBJ1-1 | few | TRBV30 | NA | CAMIAVNTEAFF | TGTGCCATGATTGCCGTGAACACTGAAGCTTTCTTT
TRBJ1-4 | once | TRBV7-2 | NA | CASSLRQGPGEKLFF | TGTGCCAGCAGCTTAAGGCAGGGGCCAGGAGAAAAACTGTTTTTT
TRBJ2-7 | NA | TRBV29-1 | NA | CSVPGQNLYEQYF | TGCAGCGTGCCGGGGCAGAACTTATACGAGCAGTACTTC
TRBJ2-7 | NA | TRBV7-8 | TRBD1 | CASSLRRDRSYEQYF | TGTGCCAGCAGCTTAAGGAGGGACAGGTCCTACGAGCAGTACTTC
TRBJ1-6 | once | TRBV11-2 | TRBD1 | CASSSPQGQANSPLHF | TGTGCCAGCAGCTCACCCCAGGGACAGGCAAATTCACCCCTCCACTTT
TRBJ2-1 | NA | TRBV5-1 | TRBD2 | CASRLTSGGEQFF | TGCGCCAGCAGATTGACTAGCGGGGGTGAGCAGTTCTTC
TRBJ1-2 | NA | TRBV6-1 | NA | CASHPSQGAGGGYTF | TGTGCCTCTCACCCAAGTCAGGGTGCTGGTGGTGGCTACACCTTC
TRBJ2-1 | once | TRBV4-2 | NA | CASSHDSGTGTGQFF | TGTGCCAGCAGCCACGATTCTGGGACGGGAACGGGGCAGTTCTTC
TRBJ1-5 | NA | TRBV19 | NA | CASSIMGTASQPQHF | TGTGCCAGTAGTATAATGGGGACGGCGAGTCAGCCCCAGCATTTT
TRBJ2-5 | NA | TRBV5-1 | NA | CASKTQGRETQYF | TGCGCCAGTAAAACTCAGGGACGGGAGACCCAGTACTTC
TRBJ1-6 | NA | TRBV6-5 | NA | CASTGKGKRNSPLHF | TGTGCCAGCACGGGGAAGGGGAAGAGGAATTCACCCCTCCACTTT
TRBJ1-4 | NA | TRBV7-9 | TRBD1 | CASSPSGQDNEKLFF | TGTGCCAGCAGCCCGTCCGGACAGGATAATGAAAAACTGTTTTTT
TRBJ2-5 | NA | TRBV5-1 | TRBD1 | CASSPGTGVQETQYF | TGCGCCAGCAGCCCCGGGACAGGGGTTCAAGAGACCCAGTACTTC
TRBJ2-5 | NA | TRBV5-5 | NA | CASSLTRETQYF | TGTGCCAGCAGCTTAACAAGGGAGACCCAGTACTTC
TRBJ2-3 | NA | TRBV14 | NA | CASREGSTDTQYF | TGTGCCAGCAGGGAGGGTAGCACAGATACGCAGTATTTT
TRBJ2-2 | NA | TRBV6-5 | NA | CASSYGGNTGELFF | TGTGCCAGCAGTTACGGCGGAAACACCGGGGAGCTGTTTTTT
TRBJ2-7 | NA | TRBV23-1 | TRBD1 | CASSFRDRGTGEQYF | TGCGCCAGCAGTTTTAGGGACAGGGGGACTGGAGAGCAGTACTTC
TRBJ2-7 | NA | TRBV27 | TRBD2 | CASRRGGYYEQYF | TGTGCCAGCCGCCGGGGGGGATACTACGAGCAGTACTTC
TRBJ1-6 | NA | TRBV28 | TRBD1 | CASSLFLTGGSSPLHF | TGTGCCAGCAGTTTATTCCTGACAGGGGGTAGTTCACCCCTCCACTTT
TRBJ1-3 | NA | TRBV21-1 | NA | CASSRDRGPRNTIYF | TGTGCCAGCTCCCGAGACAGGGGGCCTAGGAACACCATATATTTT
TRBJ2-3 | NA | TRBV7-9 | NA | CASTPPGVGDTQYF | TGTGCCAGCACTCCTCCAGGGGTAGGAGATACGCAGTATTTT
TRBJ2-2 | few | TRBV5-1 | NA | CASRLGPSGELFF | TGCGCCAGCAGGTTAGGACCAAGCGGGGAGCTGTTTTTT
TRBJ1-6 | NA | TRBV6-5 | NA | CASGALGWPLHF | TGTGCCAGCGGCGCTCTGGGGTGGCCCCTCCACTTT
TRBJ2-6 | once | TRBV7-2 | TRBD1 | CASSSKGGSSGANVLTF | TGTGCCAGCAGCTCCAAAGGGGGCAGCTCTGGGGCCAACGTCCTGACTTTC
TRBJ2-1 | once | TRBV28 | NA | CASMVWDKAYNEQFF | TGTGCCAGCATGGTTTGGGATAAAGCCTACAATGAGCAGTTCTTC
TRBJ2-7 | few | TRBV7-2 | NA | CASIQGPSSYEQYF | TGTGCCAGCATCCAGGGGCCGAGCTCCTACGAGCAGTACTTC
TRBJ2-5 | NA | TRBV13 | TRBD1 | CASSLRGSRGRSSAPREETQYF | TGTGCCAGCAGCTTAAGGGGGTCCAGGGGGCGCTCATCCGCCCCTCGCGAAGAGACCCAGTACTTC